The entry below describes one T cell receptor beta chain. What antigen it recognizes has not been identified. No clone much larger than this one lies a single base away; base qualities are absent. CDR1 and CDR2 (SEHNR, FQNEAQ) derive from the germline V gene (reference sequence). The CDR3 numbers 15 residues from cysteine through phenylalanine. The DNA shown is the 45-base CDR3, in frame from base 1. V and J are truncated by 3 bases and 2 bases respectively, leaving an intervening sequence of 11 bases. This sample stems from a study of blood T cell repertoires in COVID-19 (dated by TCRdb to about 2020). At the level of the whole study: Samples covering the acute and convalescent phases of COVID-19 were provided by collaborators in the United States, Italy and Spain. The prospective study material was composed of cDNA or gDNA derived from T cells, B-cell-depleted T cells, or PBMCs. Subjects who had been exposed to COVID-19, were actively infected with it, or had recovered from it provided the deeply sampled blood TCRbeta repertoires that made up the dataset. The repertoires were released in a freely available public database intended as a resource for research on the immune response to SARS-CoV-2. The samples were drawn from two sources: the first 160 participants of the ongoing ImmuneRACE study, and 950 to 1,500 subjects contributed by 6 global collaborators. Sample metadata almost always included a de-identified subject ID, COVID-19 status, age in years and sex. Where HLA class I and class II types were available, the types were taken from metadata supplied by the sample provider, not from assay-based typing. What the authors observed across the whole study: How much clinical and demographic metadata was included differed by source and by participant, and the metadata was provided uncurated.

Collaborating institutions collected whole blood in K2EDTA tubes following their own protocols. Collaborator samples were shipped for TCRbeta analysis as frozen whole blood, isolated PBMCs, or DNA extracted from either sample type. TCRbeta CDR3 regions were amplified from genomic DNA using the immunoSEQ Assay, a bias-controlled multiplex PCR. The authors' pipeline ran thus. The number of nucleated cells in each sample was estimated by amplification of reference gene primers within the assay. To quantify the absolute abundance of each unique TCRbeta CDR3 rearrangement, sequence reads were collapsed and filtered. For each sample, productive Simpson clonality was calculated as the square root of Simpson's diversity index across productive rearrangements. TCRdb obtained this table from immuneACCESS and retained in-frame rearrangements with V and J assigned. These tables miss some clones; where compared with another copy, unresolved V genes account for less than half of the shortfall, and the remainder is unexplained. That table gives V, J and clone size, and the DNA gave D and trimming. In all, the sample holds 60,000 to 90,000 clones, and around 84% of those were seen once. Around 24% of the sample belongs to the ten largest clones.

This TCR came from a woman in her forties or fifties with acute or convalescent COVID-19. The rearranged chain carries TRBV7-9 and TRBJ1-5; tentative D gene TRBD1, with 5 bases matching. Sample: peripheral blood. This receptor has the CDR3 CASSFEAGGNQPQHF. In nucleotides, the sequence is TGTGCCAGCAGCTTCGAGGCGGGGGGCAATCAGCCCCAGCATTTT.